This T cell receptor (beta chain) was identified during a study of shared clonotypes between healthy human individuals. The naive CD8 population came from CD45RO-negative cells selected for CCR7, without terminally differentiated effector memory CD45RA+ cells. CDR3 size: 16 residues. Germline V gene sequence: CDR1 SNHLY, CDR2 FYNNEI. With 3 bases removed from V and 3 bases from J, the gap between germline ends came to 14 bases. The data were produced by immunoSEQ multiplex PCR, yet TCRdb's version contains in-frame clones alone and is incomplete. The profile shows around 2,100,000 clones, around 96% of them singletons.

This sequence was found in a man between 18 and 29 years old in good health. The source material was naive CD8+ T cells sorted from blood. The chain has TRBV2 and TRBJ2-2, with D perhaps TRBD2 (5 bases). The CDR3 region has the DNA TGTGCCAGCAGTGACAGCAGCGGCATTTACACCGGGGAGCTGTTTTTT. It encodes CASSDSSGIYTGELFF.